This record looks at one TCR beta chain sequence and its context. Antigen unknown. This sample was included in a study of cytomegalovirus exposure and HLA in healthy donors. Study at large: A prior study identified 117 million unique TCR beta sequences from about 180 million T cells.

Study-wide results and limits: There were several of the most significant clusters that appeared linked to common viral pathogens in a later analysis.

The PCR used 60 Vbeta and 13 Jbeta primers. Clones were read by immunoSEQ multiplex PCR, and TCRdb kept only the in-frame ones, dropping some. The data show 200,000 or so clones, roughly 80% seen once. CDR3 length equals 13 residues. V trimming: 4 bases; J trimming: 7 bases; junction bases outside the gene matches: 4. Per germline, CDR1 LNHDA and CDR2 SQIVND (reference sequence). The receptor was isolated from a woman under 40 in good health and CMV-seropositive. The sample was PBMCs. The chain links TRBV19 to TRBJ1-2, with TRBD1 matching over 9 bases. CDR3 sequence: CASSRTGDGGYTF. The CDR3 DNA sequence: TGTGCCAGTAGTAGGACAGGGGATGGTGGCTACACCTTC.